This is a list of T cell receptor beta chains from one sample in a study of T cell responses to AZD1222 COVID-19 vaccine. Here immunoSEQ multiplex PCR was the method, and the copy in TCRdb shows in-frame clones only, minus some. This sample carries around 99,000 clones, 70% to 90% of them seen once, and the ten largest clones take 4.5% to 5.5%. This specimen was peripheral blood, taken 28 days after the second AZD1222 dose. These receptors all stem from an adult who received the AZD1222 COVID-19 vaccine. The CDR3 runs from the conserved cysteine through the conserved F or W. D genes are given only for firm matches. A clone size is listed for some rows: how often the clone was seen (once, few, many), or a class if it is expanded.

cdr3_aa,cdr3_nt,j_call,d_call,v_call,clone_size
CSVGSSNYGYTF,TGCAGCGTTGGTAGCAGCAACTATGGCTACACCTTC,TRBJ1-2,NA,TRBV29-1,NA
CASSVEGQGTDTQYF,TGTGCCAGCAGCGTAGAGGGACAGGGCACAGATACGCAGTATTTT,TRBJ2-3,TRBD1,TRBV9,NA
CASSEFGNQPQHF,TGTGCCAGCAGTGAATTCGGGAATCAGCCCCAGCATTTT,TRBJ1-5,NA,TRBV2,NA
CATGENTEAFF,TGTGCCACCGGAGAGAACACTGAAGCTTTCTTT,TRBJ1-1,NA,TRBV15,NA
CASSPGQEPTDTQYF,TGTGCCAGCAGCCCAGGACAGGAACCCACAGATACGCAGTATTTT,TRBJ2-3,TRBD1,TRBV5-8,NA
CASSITGLAGGHTDTQYF,TGTGCCAGTAGTATTACGGGACTAGCGGGGGGTCACACAGATACGCAGTATTTT,TRBJ2-3,TRBD2,TRBV19,NA
CASSQVTGGFSYEQYF,TGCGCCAGCAGCCAAGTGACAGGGGGCTTCTCCTACGAGCAGTACTTC,TRBJ2-7,TRBD1,TRBV4-3,NA
CASTPGGGSGYTF,TGTGCCAGCACCCCCGGCGGAGGCAGCGGCTACACCTTC,TRBJ1-2,NA,TRBV28,NA
CASRAKQGSTEAFF,TGCGCCAGCAGGGCGAAACAGGGTTCCACTGAAGCTTTCTTT,TRBJ1-1,NA,TRBV4-1,few
CASSQDSQGHRDGYTF,TGCGCCAGCAGCCAAGATTCCCAGGGGCATAGGGATGGCTACACCTTC,TRBJ1-2,NA,TRBV4-3,NA
CASSQVRGGLYNEQFF,TGCGCCAGCAGCCAAGTTCGCGGGGGGCTTTACAATGAGCAGTTCTTC,TRBJ2-1,TRBD2,TRBV4-1,NA
CASSRTGQPNTGELFF,TGTGCCAGCAGCCGAACGGGGCAGCCGAACACCGGGGAGCTGTTTTTT,TRBJ2-2,NA,TRBV7-3,NA
CASSFRGGEYNEQFF,TGCGCCAGCAGCTTTCGGGGGGGCGAGTACAATGAGCAGTTCTTC,TRBJ2-1,TRBD2,TRBV5-1,NA
CASSLGGRVTEAFF,TGTGCCAGCAGCTTGGGGGGCAGGGTTACTGAAGCTTTCTTT,TRBJ1-1,NA,TRBV5-4,NA
CASSFTPREPEAFF,TGTGCCAGCAGCTTTACCCCACGCGAACCTGAAGCTTTCTTT,TRBJ1-1,NA,TRBV7-9,NA
CASSISWLGTEAFF,TGTGCCAGTAGTATTAGTTGGTTGGGCACTGAAGCTTTCTTT,TRBJ1-1,NA,TRBV19,NA
CASSMYRGPDYGYTF,TGTGCCAGCAGTATGTACAGGGGGCCGGATTATGGCTACACCTTC,TRBJ1-2,TRBD1,TRBV6-5,NA
CASSMSRGTGTEAFF,TGTGCCAGTAGTATGTCAAGGGGAACGGGCACTGAAGCTTTCTTT,TRBJ1-1,NA,TRBV19,NA
CAISEQRSSYNSPLHF,TGTGCCATCAGTGAACAGAGGAGCTCCTATAATTCACCCCTCCACTTT,TRBJ1-6,NA,TRBV10-3,once
CASSSGFYEQYF,TGTGCCAGCAGCTCCGGGTTCTACGAGCAGTACTTC,TRBJ2-7,NA,TRBV12-3/TRBV12-4,NA
CASSLAGQRNEKLFF,TGTGCCAGCAGCTTAGCGGGACAGCGGAATGAAAAACTGTTTTTT,TRBJ1-4,TRBD1,TRBV7-2,NA
CASSVFNSQGTNEKLFF,TGTGCCAGCAGTGTTTTCAACTCACAGGGGACTAATGAAAAACTGTTTTTT,TRBJ1-4,TRBD1,TRBV6-1,NA
CASSIVPRTGENTGELFF,TGTGCCAGTAGTATAGTACCCCGGACAGGGGAGAACACCGGGGAGCTGTTTTTT,TRBJ2-2,TRBD1,TRBV19,NA
CASSQGSNQPQHF,TGTGCCAGCAGTCAGGGAAGCAATCAGCCCCAGCATTTT,TRBJ1-5,NA,TRBV6-6,NA
CAIGTEPYEQYF,TGTGCCATCGGGACAGAACCCTACGAGCAGTACTTC,TRBJ2-7,TRBD1,TRBV10-3,NA
CASSAGTPYEQYF,TGTGCCAGCAGCGCCGGGACACCCTACGAGCAGTACTTC,TRBJ2-7,NA,TRBV9,NA
CASSEGSKSNQPQHF,TGTGCCAGCAGCGAAGGGTCAAAGAGCAATCAGCCCCAGCATTTT,TRBJ1-5,NA,TRBV9,NA
CASSPQGGNYGYTF,TGTGCCAGCAGCCCTCAGGGGGGGAACTATGGCTACACCTTC,TRBJ1-2,TRBD1,TRBV7-2,few
CASSPDPNSNQPQHF,TGTGCCAGCAGCCCCGATCCGAATAGCAATCAGCCCCAGCATTTT,TRBJ1-5,NA,TRBV5-5,NA
CASSLRPQHF,TGTGCCAGCAGTTTACGGCCCCAGCATTTT,TRBJ1-5,NA,TRBV28,few
CASSQGFNQPQHF,TGTGCCAGCAGCCAGGGGTTCAATCAGCCCCAGCATTTT,TRBJ1-5,NA,TRBV6-6,once
CATSDMERSGANVLTF,TGTGCCACCAGTGATATGGAGAGGTCTGGGGCCAACGTCCTGACTTTC,TRBJ2-6,NA,TRBV24-1,NA
CASSFSRQTYEQYF,TGTGCCAGCAGCTTCTCGCGACAAACCTACGAGCAGTACTTC,TRBJ2-7,NA,TRBV7-2,NA
CASSPGGRYGYTF,TGTGCCAGCAGCCCAGGGGGAAGGTATGGCTACACCTTC,TRBJ1-2,TRBD1,TRBV5-5,NA
CASSQFRAGYTF,TGTGCCAGCAGCCAGTTCAGGGCGGGCTACACCTTC,TRBJ1-2,NA,TRBV4-2,NA
CSANRDYEQYF,TGCAGTGCCAACAGGGACTACGAGCAGTACTTC,TRBJ2-7,NA,TRBV20-1,NA
CASSESGVAGETQYF,TGTGCCAGCAGTGAAAGCGGGGTAGCGGGCGAGACCCAGTACTTC,TRBJ2-5,TRBD2,TRBV6-1,NA
CASSLEGGTGELFF,TGTGCCAGCAGCTTGGAGGGCGGCACCGGGGAGCTGTTTTTT,TRBJ2-2,NA,TRBV5-4,NA
CASSPGQGILLEQFF,TGTGCCAGCAGCCCCGGTCAGGGTATCTTGCTTGAGCAGTTCTTC,TRBJ2-1,NA,TRBV11-2,NA
CASSYAGTGVYEQYF,TGTGCCAGCAGTTATGCCGGGACAGGGGTCTACGAGCAGTACTTC,TRBJ2-7,TRBD1,TRBV9,NA
CASSYGGGDTQYF,TGTGCCAGCAGCTACGGGGGGGGAGATACGCAGTATTTT,TRBJ2-3,TRBD2,TRBV7-2,NA
CASSPPTGSEQYF,TGTGCCAGCTCACCACCTACAGGGTCCGAGCAGTACTTC,TRBJ2-7,NA,TRBV18,NA
CASSFITVNTEAFF,TGTGCCAGCAGCTTCATTACAGTGAACACTGAAGCTTTCTTT,TRBJ1-1,NA,TRBV5-6,NA
CASSPGRGQDEAFF,TGTGCCAGCAGTCCAGGGAGGGGGCAGGATGAAGCTTTCTTT,TRBJ1-1,TRBD1,TRBV28,NA
CASSYRDKVTQYF,TGTGCCAGCAGTTACAGGGACAAAGTGACCCAGTACTTC,TRBJ2-5,NA,TRBV12-3/TRBV12-4,NA
CASSTDRVNTEAFF,TGCGCCAGCAGCACGGACAGGGTGAACACTGAAGCTTTCTTT,TRBJ1-1,TRBD1,TRBV10-2,NA
CASSLEGQGYNEQFF,TGTGCCAGCAGCTTAGAGGGACAGGGTTACAATGAGCAGTTCTTC,TRBJ2-1,TRBD1,TRBV11-3,NA
CAPSRGGITDTQYF,TGTGCCCCGAGCCGGGGGGGGATCACAGATACGCAGTATTTT,TRBJ2-3,TRBD2,TRBV30,NA
CASSGGTNEKLFF,TGTGCCAGCAGTGGGGGAACTAATGAAAAACTGTTTTTT,TRBJ1-4,NA,TRBV9,NA
CASSVSSSGGFGELFF,TGTGCCAGCAGCGTATCGTCTAGCGGGGGGTTCGGGGAGCTGTTTTTT,TRBJ2-2,TRBD2,TRBV9,NA
CASSDSGTTSSTDTQYF,TGCGCCAGCAGTGACTCCGGGACTACCTCTAGCACAGATACGCAGTATTTT,TRBJ2-3,TRBD2,TRBV10-2,NA
CASRVQVHNQPQHF,TGTGCCAGCAGAGTACAGGTTCACAATCAGCCCCAGCATTTT,TRBJ1-5,NA,TRBV6-5,NA
CASSIGTGAYEQYF,TGTGCCAGTAGTATTGGAACGGGGGCCTACGAGCAGTACTTC,TRBJ2-7,NA,TRBV19,NA
CASSFDYSGANVLTF,TGTGCCAGCAGTTTCGACTACTCTGGGGCCAACGTCCTGACTTTC,TRBJ2-6,NA,TRBV6-5,once
CASSEEGFAYGYTF,TGTGCCAGCAGTGAAGAGGGGTTCGCCTATGGCTACACCTTC,TRBJ1-2,NA,TRBV25-1,once